This T cell receptor beta chain was obtained from a study of shared clonotypes between healthy human individuals. Study-level background: The cohort comprised a couple of women and a few men. Their ages spanned 18 to 49 years.

Germline CDR1 and CDR2: MNHEY and SMNVEV (reference sequence). The CDR3 is 16 residues long. The V and J ends lost 6 bases and 1 base, in that order; junction bases with no gene match: 9. Each cell subset's genomic DNA was divided evenly among several immunoSEQ plates. Profiling relied on immunoSEQ multiplex PCR, and the TCRdb table lists in-frame clones only, not all of them. The table shows approximately 2,000,000 clones, with around 90% occurring only once. The chain employs TRBV27 and TRBJ2-5; TRBD1 matches 9 bases. Sequencing was performed on naive CD4+ T cells from PBMCs. Subset of the sample: CD45RA+ positively selected. The source of this sequence is a man between 18 and 35 years old in good health. Some clones in this sample may be carry-over from other donors' samples. The CDR3 DNA reads as TGTGCCAGCAGCCGACGGGGACAGGGCCTCCAAGAGACCCAGTACTTC. Encoded protein: CASSRRGQGLQETQYF.